The text below deals with one T cell receptor (beta chain). Its antigen is unidentified. This may be a read error: a much more frequent sequence differs by one nucleotide. Whole blood that had not been fractionated was the source of extracted total RNA. This sample is drawn from a study of human T cells and chemical hapten exposure. The wider study: From small differences in pooled library volume came most of the variation in per-sample TCR yields.

The study, taken as a whole, reports: The number of TCRs above 1 in 1000 frequency did not change after DPC sensitization.

This CDR3 contains 15 residues. Germline-derived CDR1 and CDR2 are LGHNA and YNFKEQ. Individual cDNA molecules (in the library) carried attached unique molecular identifiers. Original data processing: Samples had a median of 95,638 TCRs, ranging roughly 23,224 to 690,600. One entry per CDR3 protein, called by TCRdb with MiXCR from the reads. In this record, the V and J calls reflect TCRdb's handling and not the investigators' own analysis. Of about 120,000 distinct CDR3 sequences listed, 8.5% were seen once; the top ten hold roughly 1.5%. The specimen was whole blood. This chain uses TRBV4-2 with TRBJ1-6, with a possible D match to TRBD1 (5 bases). This receptor was taken from a human donor in good health. Some clones in this sample may be carry-over from other donors' samples. The CDR3 here is CVSSQEWGTNSPLHF. The CDR3 DNA is TGTGTCAGCAGCCAAGAGTGGGGGACTAATTCACCCCTCCACTTT.